This TCR beta chain was captured by sequencing in a study of graft-versus-host responses after intestinal transplantation. Study overall: Isolated intestinal, liver-intestinal, or multivisceral transplants were what recipients had. Whole-study findings and limits: In recipient marrow, GvH clones were found, and some appeared first in ileum or blood. Some patients had graft-donor T cell macrochimerism, and their allografts showed high graft-versus-host to host-versus-graft clonal ratios.

Comments on this clone: Its antigen remains unidentified.

This CDR3 contains 14 residues. Germline CDR1 and CDR2: MRHNA and SNTAGT. V was shortened by 5 bases and J by 4 bases, with 14 bases between the two germline ends. Assay: immunoSEQ multiplex PCR; the TCRdb copy retains only in-frame clones and omits some. This table has about 9,900 clones, just under 95% appearing once. Material: PBMCs, obtained 8 days after intestinal transplant. The clonotype was recovered from a human patient who received an intestinal transplant, so some T cells may come from the graft donor. The rearrangement joins TRBV6-4 to TRBJ1-1, with D possibly matching TRBD1 (5 bases). The DNA for the CDR3 is TGTGCCAGCAGTCCCGGGACGTTAAGCACTGAAGCTTTCTTT. It codes for CASSPGTLSTEAFF.